This T cell receptor beta chain was recorded in a study of cytomegalovirus exposure and HLA in healthy donors. Study-level information: Earlier findings included nearly 120 million unique TCR beta sequences obtained from 150 million to 200 million T cells. Some 90 million unique TCRs from HLA-typed donors were held in an early data release. Broader study findings: The study listed 164 cytomegalovirus-associated TCR beta chains. A later analysis associated 16,951 TCR beta sequences with HLA alleles at a 0.05 false discovery rate.

This clone was seen only a few times. What it binds is not known. The PCR was carried out with 60 Vbeta primers and 13 Jbeta primers. Repertoires were generated with immunoSEQ multiplex PCR, while TCRdb's copy carries only in-frame clones and drops some. The profile shows 100,000 to 150,000 clones, about 81% of them singletons. Per the germline V gene, CDR1 is MGHRA and CDR2 is YSYEKL. With V trimmed by 0 bases and J by 7 bases, 15 bases remained unmatched. The CDR3 is 18 residues long. The source of this sequence is a woman aged 25 to 39 in good health and CMV-seronegative. Sequenced: PBMCs. The V call is TRBV4-1, the J call TRBJ1-5, with TRBD1 matching over 7 bases. As DNA, the CDR3 is TGCGCCAGCAGCCAAGATCCCCCCCAGACAGGGAACAAGCAGCCCCAGCATTTT. This codes for CASSQDPPQTGNKQPQHF.